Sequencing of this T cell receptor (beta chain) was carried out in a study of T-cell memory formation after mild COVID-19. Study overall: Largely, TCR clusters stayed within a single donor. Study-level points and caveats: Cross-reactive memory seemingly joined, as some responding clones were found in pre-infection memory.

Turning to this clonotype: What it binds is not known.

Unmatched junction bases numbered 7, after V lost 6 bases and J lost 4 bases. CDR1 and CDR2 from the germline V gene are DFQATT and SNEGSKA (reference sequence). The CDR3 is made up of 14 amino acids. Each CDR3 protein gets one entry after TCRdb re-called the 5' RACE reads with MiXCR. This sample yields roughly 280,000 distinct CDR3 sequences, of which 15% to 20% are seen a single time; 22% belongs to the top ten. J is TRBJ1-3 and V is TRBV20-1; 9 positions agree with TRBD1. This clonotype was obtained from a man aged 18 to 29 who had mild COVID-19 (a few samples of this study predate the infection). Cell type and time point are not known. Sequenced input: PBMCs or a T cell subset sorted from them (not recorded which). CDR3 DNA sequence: TGCAGTGCAGCCACAGGGGGCGACGGAAACACCATATATTTT. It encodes CSAATGGDGNTIYF.